This T cell receptor gamma chain was identified during a study of Vδ1+ human thymocytes. This clone has only a few counts. The antigen is not known. Regarding the study as a whole: In the thymus, TRG and TRD repertoires looked highly polyclonal with Gaussian CDR3 lengths. Many TRG clonotypes were shared between donors; TRD repertoires were essentially private.

Sequences come from RNA converted to cDNA by reverse transcription. CDR3 amplicons came from multiplex PCR with pooled V-gene forward and constant-region reverse primers. TCRdb re-called clones from the multiplex PCR reads via CATT. The table lists about 6,500 gamma-chain clones, approximately 40% of them singletons. The trim removed 0 bases at V and 3 bases at J, leaving 4 bases unmatched. Germline lookup yields CDR1 GITISATS and CDR2 ISYDGTV (reference sequence). The CDR3 runs to 15 residues. After alphabeta T cell depletion, CD3+ Vdelta1+ Vdelta2- thymocytes were sorted. Purity of the sorted Vdelta1+ thymocytes ranged from 98% to 99.6%.

The rearrangement links TRGV9 to TRGJP1. The sequencing sample was made of Vdelta1+ gamma-delta thymocytes from the thymus. The subset: FACS-sorted CD3+ TCRalphabeta- TCRVdelta1+ TCRVdelta2- thymocytes. The receptor's source is a boy younger than two who had congenital heart surgery. CDR3 DNA sequence: TGTGCCTTGTGGGAGGTGGAGGCCACTGGTTGGTTCAAGATATTT. It encodes CALWEVEATGWFKIF.